This T cell receptor (beta chain) is drawn from a study of T-cell memory formation after mild COVID-19 (dated by TCRdb to the early 2020s). With respect to the entire study: Most TCR sequence clusters were specific to one of the two donors. The cohort comprised two young, previously healthy adult volunteers, one female and one male. In a couple of donors, T-cell clones that expanded and contracted after mild COVID-19 were followed by sequencing TCRalpha and TCRbeta repertoires longitudinally. What the study reported, not specific to this receptor: From day 15 to 85, contracting clones showed balanced CD4/CD8 phenotypes, whereas a second wave of clones that expanded from day 15 to 37 leaned towards CD4+. Contracting CD4+ clones were located mainly in the CM and EM memory subsets, whereas CD8+ clones were found to be enriched in EMRA. The second-wave clones that peaked on day 37 were not confirmed to be SARS-CoV-2 specific. The study included only two mild cases, and larger cohorts that include severe cases with pre-infection samples were judged to be necessary. The detection of some responding clones in pre-infection memory suggests that pre-existing cross-reactive memory T cells joined the SARS-CoV-2 response.

The germline V end is reduced by 7 bases and the J end by 4 bases; junction bases left unmatched: 8. Taken from the germline V gene (reference sequence), the CDR1 and CDR2 loops are DFQATT and SNEGSKA. The CDR3 contains 13 residues, cysteine and phenylalanine counted. Only the CDR3 portion is preserved as DNA: 39 bases, with reading frame beginning at the first base. This clonotype was found a few times. This clone's antigen is unknown. No much larger clonotype is one base removed from it; base qualities were not supplied. Ficoll-Paque density gradient centrifugation was used to isolate PBMCs. TCRdb shows the sequencer as Illumina NovaSeq 6000. TCRalpha and TCRbeta cDNA libraries were constructed by 5'RACE with constant-segment primers, with sample barcodes and unique molecular identifiers being introduced. RNA was extracted from every sample with Trizol reagent. The libraries were amplified in two PCR steps, and the second step added a second sample barcode and Illumina TruSeq adapters. The libraries were sequenced on an Illumina NovaSeq using 2 x 150 bp paired-end reads. Per the authors' processing: Reads were demultiplexed and collapsed into UMI-guided consensus sequences with migec v1.2.7. Using mixcr v2.1.11, UMI consensuses were aligned to TRA and TRB V and J templates and then assembled into clonotypes. Clonotypes were classified as expanded or contracted when called significant by both edgeR and NoisET, with noise models trained on biological replicates. For edgeR calls, a false discovery rate-adjusted p below 0.01 and a log2 fold-change threshold of 1 were applied. As an exploratory analysis of dynamics, max-normalized trajectories of the 1000 most abundant clonotypes were examined by PCA with hierarchical clustering. The CD4 or CD8 phenotype of responding clones was assigned using the separately sequenced CD4+ and CD8+ repertoires. Using fastp at Q25 and MiXCR, TCRdb reprocessed the public reads and kept productive beta chains. Here each entry gathers all rows of one CDR3 protein and keeps the most common genes and DNA. These V and J calls rely on TCRdb rather than the paper's analysis. This sample holds hundreds of thousands of distinct CDR3 sequences; around 15% were observed only once. The ten biggest clones cover about a fifth of the sample.

The V gene is TRBV20-1 and the J gene is TRBJ2-7, and 9 bases in between align with TRBD1. The receptor was derived from a man between 18 and 35 years old who had mild COVID-19 (a few samples of this study predate the infection). The sample titles of this study are shuffled in the database, so cell type and time point are left out; the donor was told from shared clones. Specimen: PBMCs or a T cell subset sorted from them (not recorded which). The DNA reads TGCAGTGTTTCGGGACAGGGCTTTTACGAGCAGTACTTC. Protein translation: CSVSGQGFYEQYF.